These T cell receptor beta chains were read from a single sample in a study of blood T cells in healthy people across ages. TCRdb passed the 5' RACE reads through MiXCR, listing each CDR3 protein once. Among 450,000 to 700,000 distinct CDR3 sequences, approximately 25% were seen once, and the ten largest hold 15% to 20%. The sequenced material came from blood. These receptors all come from a woman in her seventies in good health. The CDR3 runs from the conserved cysteine through the conserved F or W. The D gene is left open where the match is weak. Size tells how often a clone was seen (once, few, many) or the class of an expanded clone, and some rows leave it out.

v_call	j_call	clone_size	d_call	cdr3_aa	cdr3_nt
TRBV7-2	TRBJ2-5	NA	TRBD1	CASSLGDRASYF	TGTGCCAGCAGCTTAGGGGACAGGGCTTCCTACTTC
TRBV4-3	TRBJ2-4	NA	TRBD2	CASSQGASGGRNIQYF	TGCGCCAGCAGCCAAGGCGCTAGCGGGGGACGAAACATTCAGTACTTC
TRBV7-6	TRBJ2-3	NA	TRBD2	CASSLRLASLTDTQYF	TGTGCCAGCAGCTTGAGACTAGCTTCCCTCACAGATACGCAGTATTTT
TRBV3-1	TRBJ2-5	many	TRBD2	CASSQDSRTSVVF	TGTGCCAGCAGCCAAGATAGTAGGACTAGCGTTGTCTTC
TRBV20-1	TRBJ2-1	NA	TRBD2	CSAPAMGQRGASNEQFF	TGCAGTGCTCCCGCCATGGGGCAGCGGGGGGCCTCCAATGAGCAGTTCTTC
TRBV6-2/TRBV6-3	TRBJ2-5	NA	TRBD2	CASSYFGRREQQETQYF	TGTGCCAGCAGTTACTTCGGCCGGCGGGAGCAACAAGAGACCCAGTACTTC
TRBV4-3	TRBJ2-1	few	NA	CASSQHHYNEQFF	TGCGCCAGCAGCCAACACCATTACAATGAGCAGTTCTTC
TRBV6-6	TRBJ1-4	NA	NA	CASSYSEKLFF	TGTGCCAGCAGTTATTCCGAAAAACTGTTTTTT
TRBV5-1	TRBJ1-2	few	TRBD1	CASSGDSTGNYGYTF	TGCGCCAGCAGCGGGGACTCGACAGGGAACTATGGCTACACCTTC
TRBV4-2	TRBJ2-6	few	NA	CASSQDQEGRANVLTF	TGTGCCAGCAGCCAAGATCAAGAGGGGAGGGCCAACGTCCTGACTTTC
TRBV20-1	TRBJ2-5	few	NA	CSAEGGAGETQYF	TGCAGTGCTGAAGGGGGGGCCGGGGAGACCCAGTACTTC
TRBV3-1	TRBJ2-5	NA	NA	CASSHPGYETQYF	TGTGCCAGCAGCCACCCAGGTTACGAGACCCAGTACTTC
TRBV20-1	TRBJ2-5	few	TRBD2	CSARGASGGALQETQYF	TGCAGTGCTAGAGGCGCTAGCGGGGGGGCTTTACAAGAGACCCAGTACTTC
TRBV6-5	TRBJ2-2	few	TRBD1	CASSLPRQGLKNTGELFF	TGTGCCAGCAGCTTGCCGAGACAGGGGTTAAAGAACACCGGGGAGCTGTTTTTT
TRBV10-3	TRBJ1-2	few	NA	CAISESTNYGYTF	TGTGCCATCAGTGAGTCGACAAACTATGGCTACACCTTC
TRBV5-5	TRBJ1-1	many	NA	CASSLVANTEAFF	TGTGCCAGCAGCTTGGTAGCGAACACTGAAGCTTTCTTT
TRBV30	TRBJ2-7	few	TRBD2	CAWSSGGDEQYF	TGTGCCTGGAGTAGCGGGGGGGACGAGCAGTACTTC
TRBV11-2	TRBJ2-2	NA	TRBD2	CASSLDREDDTGELFF	TGTGCCAGCAGCTTAGATCGGGAGGATGACACCGGGGAGCTGTTTTTT
TRBV7-3	TRBJ2-7	few	NA	CASSSKGGDSYEQYF	TGTGCCAGCAGCTCCAAGGGCGGGGACTCCTACGAGCAGTACTTC
TRBV20-1	TRBJ2-1	NA	TRBD2	CSAVGLVDEQFF	TGCAGTGCGGTCGGACTAGTGGATGAGCAGTTCTTC
TRBV6-1	TRBJ1-1	few	NA	CASNLLGVTEAFF	TGTGCCAGCAACCTCCTGGGGGTGACTGAAGCTTTCTTT
TRBV5-1	TRBJ1-1	few	NA	CASNLRAAPVNTEAFF	TGCGCCAGCAACCTAAGGGCTGCGCCCGTGAACACTGAAGCTTTCTTT
TRBV12-3/TRBV12-4	TRBJ2-1	NA	TRBD2	CASSLLRASGGNEQFF	TGTGCCAGCAGTTTACTCCGGGCTAGCGGGGGGAATGAGCAGTTCTTC
TRBV2	TRBJ2-5	few	TRBD2	CASSGTSGAQETQYF	TGTGCCAGCAGTGGGACTAGCGGGGCCCAAGAGACCCAGTACTTC
TRBV2	TRBJ2-1	NA	TRBD1	CASSETGQSVGEQFF	TGTGCCAGCAGCGAAACGGGACAGAGTGTCGGTGAGCAGTTCTTC
TRBV7-2	TRBJ2-1	few	NA	CASSSGPNEQFF	TGTGCCAGCAGCTCAGGTCCCAATGAGCAGTTCTTC
TRBV20-1	TRBJ2-5	NA	NA	CSASGGPPISEETQYF	TGCAGTGCTAGCGGGGGGCCGCCCATATCTGAAGAGACCCAGTACTTC
TRBV2	TRBJ1-6	few	NA	CASSTHRVNSPLHF	TGTGCCAGCAGTACTCACAGGGTTAATTCACCCCTCCACTTT
TRBV19	TRBJ1-1	NA	TRBD1	CASSTRGRGTEAFF	TGTGCCAGTAGTACCAGGGGGCGTGGAACTGAAGCTTTCTTT